The clone carrying this T cell receptor beta chain was observed once. As yet, its antigen is unknown. These data originate in a study of OX40 agonist ivuxolimab in advanced cancers. Study summary: Cancers in dose escalation were hepatocellular, melanoma, renal cell and head and neck. Partial responses were achieved by three patients, of whom one had hepatocellular carcinoma and two had cutaneous melanoma.

Points from the study as a whole: Mean expanded clone counts were higher in CD8+ than CD4+ T cells. Antigen specificity of clonally expanded peripheral T cells was not established.

The CDR3 runs 15 residues. The J segment lost 3 bases and the V segment lost 5 bases, leaving 3 bases of the junction unmatched. Germline CDR1 and CDR2: SGHVS and FQNEAQ. Clones were read by immunoSEQ multiplex PCR, and TCRdb kept only the in-frame ones, dropping some. Here the sample spans about 79,000 clones, 75% to 95% being singletons. The genes are TRBV7-8 and TRBJ2-2; TRBD1 matches 10 bases. The sequence was obtained from an adult with an advanced solid tumor such as melanoma, head and neck, liver or kidney cancer. This specimen consisted of CD4+ or CD8+ T cells sorted from blood, obtained in a trial of the OX40 agonist ivuxolimab. The CDR3: CASSRQGADTGELFF. CDR3 DNA: TGTGCCAGCAGCAGACAGGGGGCGGACACCGGGGAGCTGTTTTTT.